This T cell receptor beta chain was sequenced during a study of blood T cells in healthy people across ages. Samples each yielded at least 5.5 micrograms of total RNA. This clonotype was counted between two and nine times. The CDR3 covers 15 residues. V trimming: 8 bases; J trimming: 3 bases; junction bases outside the gene matches: 6. Germline V lookup: CDR1 MDHEN, CDR2 SYDVKM. A second PCR of 7 to 11 cycles used a sample-barcoded 5' primer and a J-beta primer mix. Each cDNA molecule carried a tag from a template-switch adaptor that contained 12 random nucleotides. TCRdb re-called the 5' RACE reads with MiXCR, one entry per CDR3 protein. Of 270,000 or so distinct CDR3 sequences in the sample, around 29% were seen once.

The sequencing input was blood. The receptor comes from a woman between 65 and 79 years old in good health. The chain couples TRBV28 to TRBJ2-2, with 10 bases identical to TRBD1. The DNA for the CDR3 is TGTGCCAGCGCCCCCGGGACAGGGGACACCGGGGAGCTGTTTTTT. It yields the protein CASAPGTGDTGELFF.